Many counts were recorded for the clone carrying this TCR beta chain. The antigen remains unidentified. These data originate in a study of metastatic and nonmetastatic thyroid tumors. Whole-study context: Repertoires from malignant and benign thyroid patients were compared across blood and tumor or nodule tissue. Notes on the study in general: Reports indicated that malignant thyroid tumors showed significantly higher TCR beta diversity than benign nodules did, in blood and tumor.

The CDR3 covers 14 residues. The V gene lost 11 bases and the J gene lost 4 bases, with 19 bases spanning the gap. Looked up from germline, CDR1 is MNHNS and CDR2 is SASEGT. Original processing notes: A distant-metastasis classifier for papillary thyroid cancer was built using CDR3 differences across clinicopathological groups. TCRdb re-called clones via MiXCR from the PCR reads. TCRdb, not the original authors, processed these V and J calls. The table includes around 34,000 clones, about 18% detected once. Thyroid surgery was performed in patients who had received no treatment beforehand. This clonotype originated in a female donor with papillary thyroid cancer or a benign thyroid nodule (not recorded which). Some clones in this sample may be carry-over from other donors' samples. V is TRBV6-1 and J is TRBJ2-3; D is ambiguous. Sequencing was done on a sample of blood. CDR3: CASIVGPLADTQYF. CDR3 coding DNA: TGTGCCTCTATAGTGGGTCCCCTCGCAGATACGCAGTATTTT.